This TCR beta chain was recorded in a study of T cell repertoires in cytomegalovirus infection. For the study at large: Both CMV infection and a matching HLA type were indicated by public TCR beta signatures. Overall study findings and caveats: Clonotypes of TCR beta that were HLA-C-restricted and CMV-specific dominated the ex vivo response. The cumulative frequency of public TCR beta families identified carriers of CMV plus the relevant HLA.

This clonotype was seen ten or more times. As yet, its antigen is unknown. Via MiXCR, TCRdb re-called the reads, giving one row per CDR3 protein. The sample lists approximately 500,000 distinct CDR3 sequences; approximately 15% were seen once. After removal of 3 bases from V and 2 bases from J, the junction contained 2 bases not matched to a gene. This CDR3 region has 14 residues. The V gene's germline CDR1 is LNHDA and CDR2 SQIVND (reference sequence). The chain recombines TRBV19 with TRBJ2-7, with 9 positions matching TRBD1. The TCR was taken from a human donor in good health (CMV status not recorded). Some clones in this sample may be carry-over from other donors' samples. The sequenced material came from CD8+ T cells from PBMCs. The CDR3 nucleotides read TGTGCCAGTAGTATGGGACAGGGACCCTACGAGCAGTACTTC. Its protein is CASSMGQGPYEQYF.